One TCR beta chain is described in this entry. Germline V gives CDR1 MNHEY, CDR2 SMNVEV (reference sequence). Losses at the gene ends were 5 bases for V and 0 bases for J; bases not matched to a gene: 14. This CDR3 contains 19 residues. The sample is drawn from a study of T cell changes during pregnancy in multiple sclerosis. The table came from immunoSEQ multiplex PCR; TCRdb's copy has only in-frame clones and leaves some out. Altogether 55,000 to 75,000 clones are present, approximately 93% being singletons, with the ten largest covering roughly 3.1%. This TCR came from a female donor with multiple sclerosis, enrolled in a pregnancy study. This chain uses TRBV27 with TRBJ2-2, with 8 bases fitting TRBD1. Sequenced material: CD8+ T cells from peripheral blood mononuclear cells, taken in the second trimester of pregnancy. DNA of the CDR3: TGTGCCAGCAGTCCTAAGGCCGGGACAGGCATAACGAACACCGGGGAGCTGTTTTTT. Translated: CASSPKAGTGITNTGELFF.